Each of the 28 T cell receptor beta chains below was sequenced from the same sample in a study of T cell responses to AZD1222 COVID-19 vaccine. Sequencing used immunoSEQ multiplex PCR; TCRdb keeps in-frame clones, though not all of them. The sample includes about 100,000 clones, 88% of them seen just once. The sequencing here drew on peripheral blood, taken on day 0 of AZD1222 vaccination. The receptor set was obtained from an adult in good health.

The chain combines TRBV27 with TRBJ1-1, with a weak D call TRBD1 (6 bases). This CDR3 has 12 amino acids. With 5 bases removed from V and 7 bases from J, the gap between germline ends came to 11 bases. Germline V CDR1 and CDR2: MNHEY, SMNVEV (reference sequence). In DNA form, the CDR3 reads TGTGCCAGCAGTAGACAGACAGGTGAAGCTTTCTTT. Encoded protein: CASSRQTGEAFF.

The chain recombines TRBV2 with TRBJ1-1; 7 nucleotides agree with TRBD1. The CDR3 length is 16 residues. With 0 bases clipped from V and 5 bases from J, the junction kept 9 bases outside the gene matches. CDR1 and CDR2 (germline): SNHLY, FYNNEI. The CDR3 region has the DNA TGTGCCAGCAGTGAAGCGCTAGGACAGGTTCGGACTGAAGCTTTCTTT. Translation gives CASSEALGQVRTEAFF.

This clone came up once. The chain combines TRBV19 with TRBJ1-5; TRBD1 is a possible D gene (5 bases). Trimming shortened V by 4 bases and J by 6 bases, and 19 bases separated the two germline ends. CDR1 LNHDA and CDR2 SQIVND come from the germline V gene (reference sequence). The CDR3 sequence is 16 residues long. The CDR3 DNA reads as TGTGCCAGTAGTACGATCCGGGACCTACGGTTTCAGCCCCAGCATTTT. Its translation is CASSTIRDLRFQPQHF. Looking up the rest from reference TRBV19 and TRBJ1-5 gives the full variable domain: DGGITQSPKYLFRKEGQNVTLSCEQNLNHDAMYWYRQDPGQGLRLIYYSQIVNDFQKGDIAEGYSVSREKKESFPLTVTSAQKNPTAFYLCASSTIRDLRFQPQHFGDGTRLSIL.

This chain joins TRBV11-2 and TRBJ1-2; 7 bases fit TRBD1. Germline assignment: CDR1 SGHAT and CDR2 FQNNGV. The CDR3 length is 14 residues. V lost 1 base, J lost 7 bases, and 6 bases stayed unmatched. The chain's CDR3 is CASSLGGGGRGYTF. DNA for the CDR3: TGTGCCAGCAGCTTAGGAGGGGGCGGACGTGGCTACACCTTC.

The chain uses TRBV4-3 and TRBJ1-2; D call uncertain. This CDR3 has 15 amino acids. The germline V gene has CDR1 LGHNA and CDR2 YSLEER. With 0 bases removed from V and 1 base from J, the gap between germline ends came to 9 bases. The CDR3 sequence is CASSQDRSFNYGYTF. The CDR3 DNA sequence: TGCGCCAGCAGCCAAGATAGAAGTTTTAACTATGGCTACACCTTC.

The chain recombines TRBV19 with TRBJ2-1, with D possibly matching TRBD1 (7 bases). The CDR3 contains 14 residues. Trimming removed 6 bases at V and 6 bases at J, with 15 bases between. Germline loops: CDR1 LNHDA, CDR2 SQIVND (reference sequence). The CDR3 bases are TGTGCCAGTAGATCCGCAGGGGGGTTCAATGAGCAGTTCTTC. Translated, it gives CASRSAGGFNEQFF.

The rearrangement uses TRBV29-1 and TRBJ1-2; D might be TRBD1 (5 bases). V was clipped by 4 bases and J by 3 bases, with 12 bases between them. Germline V CDR1 and CDR2: SQVTM, ANQGSEA. CDR3 length: 13 amino acids. CDR3 loop: CSVAPGSDYGYTF. CDR3 sequence (DNA): TGCAGCGTTGCCCCAGGGAGCGACTATGGCTACACCTTC.

CDR3 in amino acids: CAGRGGGTGELFF. The CDR3 coding sequence is TGTGCTGGGCGTGGAGGGGGCACCGGGGAGCTGTTTTTT. This chain uses TRBV2 with TRBJ2-2; perhaps D is TRBD1 or TRBD2 (6 bases each). The CDR3 spans 13 residues. Germline CDR1 is SNHLY and CDR2 is FYNNEI.

The J gene is TRBJ2-4, the V gene TRBV5-1; 11 bases are a match to TRBD2. This CDR3 has 16 amino acids. V shed 4 bases and J 5 bases; nucleotides not matched to a gene: 8. Per germline, CDR1 SGHRS and CDR2 YFSETQ. The CDR3 DNA reads as TGCGCCAGCAGCCCTGGCCTAGCGGGAGGCCAAAACATTCAGTACTTC. Protein: CASSPGLAGGQNIQYF. Full variable domain (outside the CDR3, taken from reference TRBV5-1 and TRBJ2-4): KAGVTQTPRYLIKTRGQQVTLSCSPISGHRSVSWYQQTPGQGLQFLFEYFSETQRNKGNFPGRFSGRQFSNSRSEMNVSTLELGDSALYLCASSPGLAGGQNIQYFGAGTRLSVL.

The chain couples TRBV4-2 to TRBJ2-3; 11 bases fit TRBD2. The CDR3 is 16 amino acids. The ends lost 0 bases at V and 2 bases at J; junction bases unmatched: 1. Germline V gene data show CDR1 as LGHNA and CDR2 as YNFKEQ. As DNA, the CDR3 is TGTGCCAGCAGCCAAGAGACTAGCGGGGCCACAGATACGCAGTATTTT. This encodes CASSQETSGATDTQYF.

The V call is TRBV4-1, the J call TRBJ2-2, with a weak D call TRBD1 (6 bases). V was trimmed by 1 base and J by 0 bases, leaving 12 bases between them. Looked up from germline, CDR1 is MGHRA and CDR2 is YSYEKL. The CDR3 consists of 17 residues. The CDR3 DNA reads as TGCGCCAGCAGCCAAGTAACAGGGTGGGCGAACACCGGGGAGCTGTTTTTT. This gives the protein CASSQVTGWANTGELFF.

J is TRBJ2-1 and V is TRBV28; TRBD2 aligns across 13 bases. Germline V lookup: CDR1 MDHEN, CDR2 SYDVKM. J lost 5 bases, V lost 6 bases, and 4 bases had no gene match. The CDR3 sequence is 15 residues long. The CDR3 loop is CASSSGLAGNNEQFF. The CDR3 DNA reads TGTGCCAGCAGCTCGGGACTAGCGGGGAACAATGAGCAGTTCTTC. The full variable domain, with the rest looked up from reference TRBV28 and TRBJ2-1, is DVKVTQSSRYLVKRTGEKVFLECVQDMDHENMFWYRQDPGLGLRLIYFSYDVKMKEKGDIPEGYSVSREKKERFSLILESASTNQTSMYLCASSSGLAGNNEQFFGPGTRLTVL.

This chain joins TRBV27 and TRBJ2-1; TRBD2 is a possible D gene (5 bases). The CDR3 runs to 13 residues. V lost 6 bases to trimming and J lost 7 bases, with 13 bases between them. In germline, CDR1 is MNHEY, CDR2 SMNVEV (reference sequence). Here the CDR3 reads CASRILASNEQFF. CDR3 in DNA: TGTGCCAGCAGGATCCTAGCTTCAAATGAGCAGTTCTTC.

This clone was observed a few times. The rearrangement uses TRBV27 and TRBJ2-7, with D possibly matching TRBD1 (6 bases). Between the trimmed V and J ends, which lost 5 bases and 1 base, there was a span of 15 bases. The CDR3 extends over 15 amino acids. Germline V gene sequence: CDR1 MNHEY, CDR2 SMNVEV (reference sequence). The CDR3 DNA follows: TGTGCCAGCAGTAGCAACAGGGTATTATCCTACGAGCAGTACTTC. Amino acids: CASSSNRVLSYEQYF.

The sample holds one count of this clone. The chain carries TRBV4-2 and TRBJ2-2; 8 bases are a match to TRBD2. Trimming took 0 bases from V and 7 from J; bases not matched to a gene: 10. The germline V gene encodes CDR1 LGHNA and CDR2 YNFKEQ. CDR3 size: 17 residues. CDR3 bases: TGTGCCAGCAGCCAAGAAGGACCCGGGAGGGGGAGCGGGGAGCTGTTTTTT. Amino acids: CASSQEGPGRGSGELFF.

This chain uses TRBV6-2 or TRBV6-3 with TRBJ1-6, with a possible D match to TRBD1 (5 bases). Trimming took 5 bases from V and 0 from J, leaving 20 bases between them. The germline V gene encodes CDR1 MNHEY and CDR2 SVGEGT. There are 19 residues in the CDR3. The CDR3 nucleotides read TGTGCCAGCAGTGCATCCGGGACGGTCTTGAGCTCCTATAATTCACCCCTCCACTTT. This encodes CASSASGTVLSSYNSPLHF.

This clone was seen a handful of times. The chain carries TRBV28 and TRBJ1-1, with D unresolved. CDR1 and CDR2 from the germline V gene are MDHEN and SYDVKM. CDR3 length: 10 residues. The V and J ends lost 10 bases and 11 bases respectively, with 14 bases between them. Written as DNA, the CDR3 is TGTGCCACCGGCCGGGTAGGGGCTTTCTTT. Protein product: CATGRVGAFF.

This sequence joins TRBV11-2 and TRBJ2-7; TRBD2 might be the D (6 bases). The V end lost 5 bases, the J end lost 4 bases, and 18 bases lay between the germline ends. This CDR3 region has 15 residues. CDR1 and CDR2 from the germline V gene are SGHAT and FQNNGV. The CDR3 is CASSPGDFSGYEQYF. The CDR3 DNA sequence: TGTGCCAGCAGCCCCGGGGACTTCTCAGGATACGAGCAGTACTTC.

V gene TRBV4-1 combines with J gene TRBJ1-6; possible D gene TRBD1, 5 bases. V was shortened by 1 base and J by 1 base, with 11 bases between the two germline ends. Germline assignment: CDR1 MGHRA and CDR2 YSYEKL. The CDR3 extends over 17 amino acids. This CDR3 is CASSQVRVRSYNSPLHF. In DNA, the CDR3 is TGCGCCAGCAGCCAAGTCAGGGTACGATCCTATAATTCACCCCTCCACTTT.

The chain couples TRBV9 to TRBJ2-3, with D unresolved. From germline, CDR1 is SGDLS and CDR2 YYNGEE. This CDR3 spans 16 amino acids. V was clipped by 0 bases and J by 2 bases, with 13 bases between them. DNA for the CDR3: TGTGCCAGCAGCGTAGACTCCCCAGAGGCCACAGATACGCAGTATTTT. Protein product: CASSVDSPEATDTQYF.

This clone came up once. The chain combines TRBV27 with TRBJ2-7; weak D call: TRBD2 (5 bases). Germline assignment: CDR1 MNHEY and CDR2 SMNVEV (reference sequence). Trimming cost V 6 bases and J 7 bases, with 16 bases left between them. The CDR3 consists of 13 residues. The CDR3 protein is CASSQTRAFEQYF. The CDR3 DNA follows: TGTGCCAGCAGCCAAACTAGAGCCTTTGAGCAGTACTTC.

J is TRBJ2-2 and V is TRBV28, with 9 bases matching TRBD1. CDR3 size: 16 residues. Germline V gives CDR1 MDHEN, CDR2 SYDVKM. The J segment lost 5 bases and the V segment lost 7 bases, leaving 11 bases of the junction unmatched. CDR3: CASTIQGATGTGELFF. The CDR3 bases are TGTGCCAGCACCATACAGGGGGCTACTGGGACCGGGGAGCTGTTTTTT.

The chain combines TRBV9 with TRBJ2-7; D is ambiguous. Trimming cost V 0 bases and J 0 bases, with 4 bases left between them. CDR3 size: 13 residues. CDR1 and CDR2 (germline): SGDLS, YYNGEE. CDR3 DNA: TGTGCCAGCAGCGTAGACATCTCCTACGAGCAGTACTTC. It codes for CASSVDISYEQYF. Filled out from reference TRBV9 and TRBJ2-7, the complete variable domain reads DSGVTQTPKHLITATGQRVTLRCSPRSGDLSVYWYQQSLDQGLQFLIQYYNGEERAKGNILERFSAQQFPDLHSELNLSSLELGDSALYFCASSVDISYEQYFGPGTRLTVT.

This chain joins TRBV27 and TRBJ1-5, with TRBD1 as a possible D gene (5 bases). Per the germline V gene, CDR1 is MNHEY and CDR2 is SMNVEV (reference sequence). This CDR3 contains 14 residues. Trimming removed 0 bases from V and 7 bases from J, with 10 bases in between. This CDR3 is CASSLSLDIQPQHF. CDR3 bases: TGTGCCAGCAGTTTATCGCTGGACATCCAGCCCCAGCATTTT.

The chain recombines TRBV7-2 with TRBJ1-1, with D maybe TRBD1 (6 bases). V was trimmed by 8 bases and J by 4 bases, leaving 17 bases between them. The CDR3 loop spans 14 amino acids. CDR1 is SGHTA and CDR2 is FQGNSA in the germline V gene. In nucleotides, the CDR3 is TGTGCCAGCTGCGCGGGGGCGTGGATCACTGAAGCTTTCTTT. This encodes CASCAGAWITEAFF.

The chain is built from TRBV9 and TRBJ2-1; 9 bases agree with TRBD2. This CDR3 region has 16 residues. Germline lookup yields CDR1 SGDLS and CDR2 YYNGEE. The trim removed 4 bases at V and 5 bases at J, leaving 10 bases unmatched. In DNA form, the CDR3 reads TGTGCCAGCAGCACAGTAGCGGGGGTTCGTCACAATGAGCAGTTCTTC. It translates to CASSTVAGVRHNEQFF. The full variable domain, completed using reference TRBV9 and TRBJ2-1, is DSGVTQTPKHLITATGQRVTLRCSPRSGDLSVYWYQQSLDQGLQFLIQYYNGEERAKGNILERFSAQQFPDLHSELNLSSLELGDSALYFCASSTVAGVRHNEQFFGPGTRLTVL.

This chain connects TRBV12-3 or TRBV12-4 to TRBJ2-7, with 11 bases lining up with TRBD1. CDR3 length: 12 residues. Trimming at V came to 6 bases and at J to 7 bases, leaving 2 bases not matched to a gene. For the CDR3, the DNA is TGTGCCAGCAGGGACAGGGGGCGGGAGCAGTACTTC. Translation gives CASRDRGREQYF.

The CDR3 protein is CASSRGLGYTF. In DNA, the CDR3 is TGTGCCAGCTCGAGGGGTCTTGGCTACACCTTC. The chain carries TRBV5-6 and TRBJ1-2; perhaps TRBD1 as D (5 bases). The V end was cut by 7 bases, the J end by 7 bases, with 11 bases between. CDR1 SGHDT and CDR2 YYEEEE come from the germline V gene. The CDR3 has 11 amino acids. Based on the CDR3 plus reference TRBV5-6 and TRBJ1-2, the full variable domain is DAGVTQSPTHLIKTRGQQVTLRCSPKSGHDTVSWYQQALGQGPQFIFQYYEEEERQRGNFPDRFSGHQFPNYSSELNVNALLLGDSALYLCASSRGLGYTFGSGTRLTVV.